This TCR beta chain was retrieved from a study of blood T cell repertoires in COVID-19. Whole-study context: The United States, Italy and Spain supplied acute and convalescent COVID-19 samples.

Deletions cut 0 bases from V and 7 bases from J, with 13 bases between. The length of the CDR3 is 14 residues. Germline-derived CDR1 and CDR2 are SGDLS and YYNGEE. Enrolment of Seattle patients took place during active infection, and they were followed longitudinally. Assay used: immunoSEQ multiplex PCR; TCRdb lists only in-frame clones, some missing. Among about 270,000 clones listed, around 85% were seen once. This receptor was taken from a woman aged 25 to 39 with COVID-19, enrolled during active disease. Sequencing used peripheral blood. The chain couples TRBV9 to TRBJ1-2, with D perhaps matching TRBD1 (6 bases). This chain's CDR3 is CASSVVFPQGGYTF. CDR3 in DNA: TGTGCCAGCAGCGTAGTTTTCCCACAGGGTGGCTACACCTTC.